This record looks at one T cell receptor beta chain sequence and its context. Its antigen specificity is not known. Per-nucleotide qualities are absent, and no much larger clonotype sits a single base away. Trimming costs V 3 bases and J 2 bases, and their ends lie 9 bases apart. The germline V gene encodes CDR1 ENHRY and CDR2 SYGVKD. From cysteine to phenylalanine, the CDR3 is 14 amino acids long. Just CDR3 DNA is preserved here, 42 bases in frame from base 1. The data stem from a study of T cells after yellow fever vaccination (dated by TCRdb to between 2018 and 2020). Regarding the research as a whole: The SMART-Seq v4 Ultra Low Input RNA kit was used to prepare libraries from fractions with low cell numbers. Two healthy male donors, one aged 18 to 29 and one aged 30 to 40 years, were included in the cohort. Bulk PBMC replicates and cell subsets were isolated from blood drawn at multiple timepoints before and after both primary and secondary immunization. Bulk TCR alpha and beta repertoires were sequenced longitudinally to track T-cell clones before and after primary and booster YFV17D yellow fever vaccination. Study-wide findings and limitations: Computational filtering was required because FACS-sorted repertoires could contain abundant contaminating clonotypes from the bulk population. The secondary T-cell response was found to be weaker but faster than the primary response, with a peak reached on day 5 rather than on day 15. After the booster, most clones that had expanded after primary vaccination were detected again (around 97% of CD4 and around nine tenths of CD8), suggesting broad maintenance of memory. A small share of clonotypes was detected in both CD4 and CD8 compartments, with the overlap likely arising from convergent recombination. Because only a couple of donors were included in the study, the extent to which the findings can be generalized is limited.

This sample's treatment or condition label indicates: live attenuated yellow fever vaccine strain. At each blood-draw timepoint, two biological replicates of bulk PBMCs were collected. PBMCs were isolated from peripheral blood using a standard Ficoll-Paque protocol. TriZol was used to extract RNA from bulk PBMCs, CD4 and CD8 fractions, and dextramer-positive and dextramer-negative fractions. TCR cDNA was synthesized by 5'RACE template switching, which introduced a universal primer site and unique molecular identifiers. cDNA synthesis was primed from both the TCR alpha and TCR beta constant segments. Libraries were amplified in two PCR steps, with sample barcodes and sequencing adapters added in the second step. Sequencing of libraries was done on Illumina HiSeq 2500 (2x100 bp) or NovaSeq (2x150 bp). On the authors' methods: Demultiplexing of reads and collapsing into UMI consensus sequences were performed with MIGEC, and V(D)J alignment was carried out with MiXCR. Clonotypes responding to the vaccine were identified with edgeR on replicate PBMC samples, with the criteria of FDR below 0.01 and a log2 fold change above 5 up to day 15. CD4 or CD8 identity was assigned to each bulk clonotype according to whether the clonotype was present at higher abundance in the sequenced CD4 repertoire or the sequenced CD8 repertoire. The public sequencing data were trimmed at Q25 with fastp and processed into clonotypes with MiXCR by TCRdb, which kept only in-frame beta chains. Every entry covers one CDR3 protein and lists the most common genes and DNA from its rows. These V and J calls are TCRdb output, not the study's own analysis. The sample has a few hundred thousand distinct CDR3 sequences on record, 9.5% to 13% of them singletons. Roughly 18% of the sample goes to the ten largest clones.

This receptor was taken from a man aged 18 to 30 who received the YFV17D yellow fever vaccine. The sequencing here drew on PBMCs, taken on the day of the first yellow fever vaccination. The sequence is built from TRBV10-3 and TRBJ2-3; the D gene identity is not certain. The sequenced DNA is TGTGCCATCAGTGAAAGGCGGAACACAGATACGCAGTATTTT. The resulting protein is CAISERRNTDTQYF.